The TCR beta chain under discussion was sequenced for a study of shared T cell receptors in the human thymus. Germline V gene sequence: CDR1 MGHRA, CDR2 YSYEKL. The CDR3 is 19 amino acids. V dropped 1 base and J dropped 1; count of bases not matched to a gene: 14. Method: immunoSEQ multiplex PCR; TCRdb's copy keeps in-frame clones and lacks some. The table includes roughly 660,000 clones, roughly 88% detected once. This clone was seen only a few times. The same data also contributed to another study, on human thymus T cells. That paper states: Thymic and blood repertoires appeared to carry a bias in their V and J gene usage. Highly overlapping thymic repertoires among unrelated individuals were reported in related research.

The receptor was isolated from a boy under three years old with a congenital heart defect. The sequencing input was thymocytes. This rearrangement joins TRBV4-1 to TRBJ2-3; the match to TRBD1 covers 7 bases. CDR3 protein: CASSQVPPGIQGRTDTQYF. For the CDR3, the DNA is TGCGCCAGCAGCCAAGTTCCCCCTGGTATACAGGGGCGCACAGATACGCAGTATTTT.